The 28 T cell receptor beta chains below were found in one sample sequenced in a study of T cell repertoires in cytomegalovirus infection. These TCRs' antigens remain unknown. MiXCR, run by TCRdb on the reads, gives a single entry per CDR3 protein. The sample includes 380,000 or so distinct CDR3 sequences, approximately 35% of them seen just once. Source: cultured PBMCs, taken from culture after CMV antigen stimulation. Receptor source: a human donor in good health (CMV status not recorded). Some clones in this sample may be carry-over from other donors' samples.

In its sample, this clonotype was seen a few times. The chain carries TRBV6-8 and TRBJ1-1, with TRBD1 matching 9 bases. The V segment lost 6 bases and the J segment 10 bases; nucleotides outside the gene matches: 6. The CDR3 covers 12 residues. The germline gives CDR1 MNHGY, CDR2 SAAAGT. CDR3 sequence: CASSLGQGPAFF. In DNA form, the CDR3 reads TGTGCCAGCAGCCTGGGACAGGGCCCAGCTTTCTTT.

The chain employs TRBV30 and TRBJ1-1; perhaps TRBD1 as D (6 bases). The germline V gene encodes CDR1 GTSNPN and CDR2 SVGIG (reference sequence). There are 15 residues in the CDR3. The germline V and J ends were trimmed by 0 bases and 5 bases, with 16 bases remaining between them. The DNA for the CDR3 is TGTGCCTGGAGTGTTGGGGGGCTGGGAAAGACTGAAGCTTTCTTT. Amino acid sequence: CAWSVGGLGKTEAFF.

The chain uses TRBV29-1 and TRBJ1-2; D gene ambiguous. The CDR3 has 11 residues. Between the trimmed V and J ends, which lost 4 bases and 8 bases, there was a span of 11 bases. Germline V lookup: CDR1 SQVTM, CDR2 ANQGSEA. The CDR3 coding sequence is TGCAGCGTTGGGGCACGGCGAGGCTACACCTTC. Its protein is CSVGARRGYTF.

This chain uses TRBV7-9 with TRBJ2-7; tentatively, D is TRBD2 (6 bases). This CDR3 is 15 amino acids long. The V end lost 4 bases, the J end lost 5 bases, and 18 bases lay between the germline ends. The germline V gene has CDR1 SEHNR and CDR2 FQNEAQ (reference sequence). The DNA for the CDR3 is TGTGCCAGCAGCTGGGCGGGACGGGAACAGGACGAGCAGTACTTC. Protein sequence: CASSWAGREQDEQYF.

The chain has TRBV18 and TRBJ2-2; 8 nucleotides line up with TRBD2. Germline CDR1 KGHSH, CDR2 LQKENI. This CDR3 contains 16 residues. J gave up 4 bases and V 0 bases, and 4 bases lay outside the gene matches. The CDR3 reads CASSPPNSGGTGELFF. The CDR3 DNA is TGTGCCAGCTCACCACCGAACAGCGGGGGCACCGGGGAGCTGTTTTTT.

This clonotype was detected ten times or more. The V call is TRBV7-2, the J call TRBJ2-3, with D unclear. The V end lost 8 bases, the J end lost 6 bases, and 15 bases lay between the germline ends. Germline V gene data show CDR1 as SGHTA and CDR2 as FQGNSA. CDR3 length: 13 residues. In DNA form, the CDR3 reads TGTGCCAGCGCCCTACCTGGGGTGGATACGCAGTATTTT. Translating it yields CASALPGVDTQYF.

The chain recombines TRBV29-1 with TRBJ1-2, with D possibly TRBD1 on 6 matching bases. V dropped 5 bases and J dropped 0 bases, with 10 bases sitting between them. Germline lookup yields CDR1 SQVTM and CDR2 ANQGSEA. This CDR3 spans 13 amino acids. The CDR3 DNA sequence: TGCAGCGTTCTAACAGGGTCTAACTATGGCTACACCTTC. Translation: CSVLTGSNYGYTF.

This clonotype was seen more than once but under ten times. This chain links TRBV6-6 with TRBJ2-3; perhaps D is TRBD1 or TRBD2 (5 bases each). Germline CDR1 MNHNY, CDR2 SVGAGI (reference sequence). The ends were cut back, 1 base at V and 0 bases at J, with 8 bases in the middle. This CDR3 is 15 amino acids long. The CDR3 spells CASSYWGGSTDTQYF. The CDR3 DNA follows: TGTGCCAGCAGTTACTGGGGCGGGAGCACAGATACGCAGTATTTT.

This clonotype appeared a few times. J is TRBJ1-1 and V is TRBV12-3 or TRBV12-4; D is possibly TRBD1 (5 bases). Deletions cut 7 bases from V and 5 bases from J, with 14 bases between. This CDR3 is 13 amino acids long. The chain's CDR3 is CASKAGSYTEAFF. The CDR3, as DNA: TGTGCCAGCAAGGCAGGGTCGTATACTGAAGCTTTCTTT.

There are a few counts of this clonotype. The chain recombines TRBV5-4 with TRBJ2-1, with D possibly being TRBD1 or TRBD2 (5 bases each). Germline-derived CDR1 and CDR2 are SGHNT and YYREEE (reference sequence). The CDR3 is 15 residues long. Trimming removed 2 bases from V and 5 bases from J, with 14 bases in between. The CDR3: CASSLNAGGNNEQFF. CDR3 bases: TGTGCCAGCAGCTTAAATGCTGGGGGAAACAATGAGCAGTTCTTC.

The V call is TRBV7-2, the J call TRBJ2-2; D assignment may be TRBD1 or TRBD2 (6 bases each). This CDR3 is 15 amino acids long. V was trimmed by 2 bases and J by 6 bases, leaving 13 bases between them. Germline V gene sequence: CDR1 SGHTA, CDR2 FQGNSA. CDR3 DNA sequence: TGTGCCAGCAGCTTAAGGGGGGTGGCACCCGGGGAGCTGTTTTTT. Protein product: CASSLRGVAPGELFF.

The gene calls are TRBV7-2 and TRBJ1-5, with D uncertain. From germline, CDR1 is SGHTA and CDR2 FQGNSA. V lost 3 bases to trimming and J lost 3 bases, with 12 bases between them. The CDR3 extends over 15 amino acids. CDR3 coding DNA: TGTGCCAGCAGCTTGGGCGACGTTCCCAATCAGCCCCAGCATTTT. This sequence encodes CASSLGDVPNQPQHF.

The V gene is TRBV7-2, the J gene TRBJ2-7, with TRBD1 identical over 7 bases. The trim removed 5 bases at V and 6 bases at J, leaving 10 bases unmatched. From germline, CDR1 is SGHTA and CDR2 FQGNSA. This CDR3 is built from 14 residues. CDR3 amino acids: CASSATGYLVEQYF. For the CDR3, the DNA is TGTGCCAGCAGCGCGACAGGGTATTTGGTCGAGCAGTACTTC.

This clonotype was observed a few times. The rearrangement links TRBV20-1 to TRBJ1-3; D remains unclear. Germline values: CDR1 DFQATT, CDR2 SNEGSKA (reference sequence). Trimming took 7 bases from V and 4 from J, leaving 17 bases between them. The CDR3 is made up of 14 amino acids. This CDR3 reads CSVRSLLAGNTIYF. In nucleotides, the CDR3 is TGCAGTGTGCGGAGCCTTCTTGCCGGAAACACCATATATTTT.

V usage is TRBV27 and J usage is TRBJ1-1; D is uncertain. The CDR3 sequence is 15 residues long. From germline, CDR1 is MNHEY and CDR2 SMNVEV (reference sequence). Trimming cost V 2 bases and J 2 bases, with 12 bases left between them. CDR3 sequence reads: CASSLVSKVNTEAFF. The CDR3 DNA sequence: TGTGCCAGCAGTTTAGTCTCAAAGGTTAACACTGAAGCTTTCTTT.

J is TRBJ1-2 and V is TRBV11-2; no reliable D call. The germline CDR1 and CDR2 sequences are SGHAT and FQNNGV. The CDR3 loop spans 12 amino acids. Trimming removed 5 bases at V and 3 bases at J, with 7 bases between. The CDR3, as DNA: TGTGCCAGCAGCCCCCCCGACTATGGCTACACCTTC. Translating it yields CASSPPDYGYTF. The full variable domain, completed using reference TRBV11-2 and TRBJ1-2, is EAGVAQSPRYKIIEKRQSVAFWCNPISGHATLYWYQQILGQGPKLLIQFQNNGVVDDSQLPKDRFSAERLKGVDSTLKIQPAKLEDSAVYLCASSPPDYGYTFGSGTRLTVV.

The chain joins TRBV7-2 to TRBJ1-4, with 7 bases aligning to TRBD1. The CDR3 runs to 15 residues. Germline CDR1 reads SGHTA; CDR2 reads FQGNSA. After removal of 5 bases from V and 5 bases from J, the junction contained 8 bases not matched to a gene. The CDR3 DNA sequence: TGTGCCAGCAGCCGGGGACAGCTCAAAAATGAAAAACTGTTTTTT. It translates to CASSRGQLKNEKLFF.

The V and J genes are TRBV7-6 and TRBJ2-3; 10 bases are a match to TRBD1. V lost 5 bases to trimming and J lost 0 bases; unmatched junction nucleotides: 14. Per germline, CDR1 SGHVS and CDR2 FNYEAQ. The CDR3 is 19 amino acids. CDR3 amino acids: CASSLRLMTGGSSTDTQYF. The CDR3 nucleotides read TGTGCCAGCAGCCTGCGACTTATGACAGGGGGCTCGAGCACAGATACGCAGTATTTT.

The sample holds many counts of this clonotype. The J gene is TRBJ2-7, the V gene TRBV7-8; 9 positions agree with TRBD2. This CDR3 is built from 17 residues. Per the germline V gene, CDR1 is SGHVS and CDR2 is FQNEAQ. After removal of 5 bases from V and 5 bases from J, the junction contained 16 bases not matched to a gene. The CDR3 sequence is CASSPRGGRGHGHEQYV. DNA of the CDR3: TGTGCCAGCAGCCCGCGGGGCGGGAGGGGGCATGGCCACGAGCAGTACGTC.

With regard to this clonotype: Compared with germline, one end of the junction differs, possibly owing to a read error. This chain links TRBV4-2 with TRBJ1-1, with D possibly TRBD1 on 6 matching bases. The CDR3 sequence is 13 residues long. CDR1 and CDR2 (germline): LGHNA, YNFKEQ. The CDR3 region is CSSSQEGGRGVLF. The CDR3 DNA reads as TGTTCCAGCAGCCAAGAAGGGGGGAGGGGGGTACTCTTT.

This clonotype has a handful of counts. The J gene is TRBJ2-3, the V gene TRBV28, with 9 bases fitting TRBD1. With V trimmed by 3 bases and J by 2 bases, 6 bases remained unmatched. This CDR3 spans 16 amino acids. The germline CDR1 and CDR2 sequences are MDHEN and SYDVKM. This chain's CDR3 is CASSFGTGTTTDTQYF. The CDR3 coding sequence is TGTGCCAGCAGTTTCGGGACAGGGACGACCACAGATACGCAGTATTTT. Complete variable domain (other parts from reference TRBV28 and TRBJ2-3): DVKVTQSSRYLVKRTGEKVFLECVQDMDHENMFWYRQDPGLGLRLIYFSYDVKMKEKGDIPEGYSVSREKKERFSLILESASTNQTSMYLCASSFGTGTTTDTQYFGPGTRLTVL.

This clonotype was observed a few times. The chain uses TRBV5-1 and TRBJ2-7, with D hard to call. The CDR3 runs 15 residues. Trimming took off 0 bases at V and 3 bases at J, with 13 bases between the two ends. The germline CDR1 and CDR2 sequences are SGHRS and YFSETQ. The CDR3 DNA sequence: TGCGCCAGCAGCTTGGTACTCTCTAACGGCTACGAGCAGTACTTC. It specifies CASSLVLSNGYEQYF.

This chain joins TRBV6-2 or TRBV6-3 and TRBJ2-1; no definite D call. Between the trimmed V and J ends, which lost 6 bases and 8 bases, there was a span of 11 bases. This CDR3 has 12 residues. Germline V lookup: CDR1 MNHEY, CDR2 SVGEGT. DNA for the CDR3: TGTGCCAGCAGGGACCCAATCCATGAGCAGTTCTTC. Its translation is CASRDPIHEQFF.

The V and J genes are TRBV4-1 and TRBJ2-5; 9 bases are shared with TRBD2. This CDR3 spans 15 amino acids. Germline assignment: CDR1 MGHRA and CDR2 YSYEKL. With 6 bases clipped from V and 4 bases from J, the junction kept 9 bases outside the gene matches. The CDR3 here is CASRFGTSSRETQYF. The DNA for the CDR3 is TGCGCCAGCAGGTTCGGGACTAGCAGTCGAGAGACCCAGTACTTC.

The genes are TRBV7-3 and TRBJ2-5, with D possibly TRBD2 on 6 matching bases. This CDR3 spans 15 amino acids. Deletions cut 5 bases from V and 5 bases from J, with 18 bases between. From germline, CDR1 is SGHTA and CDR2 FQGTGA. The CDR3 loop is CASSRNDGRGETQYF. The CDR3 nucleotides read TGTGCCAGCAGCCGCAACGACGGGAGAGGGGAGACCCAGTACTTC. Complete variable domain (other parts from reference TRBV7-3 and TRBJ2-5): GAGVSQTPSNKVTEKGKYVELRCDPISGHTALYWYRQSLGQGPEFLIYFQGTGAADDSGLPNDRFFAVRPEGSVSTLKIQRTERGDSAVYLCASSRNDGRGETQYFGPGTRLLVL.

V gene TRBV12-3 or TRBV12-4 combines with J gene TRBJ1-3, with TRBD1 matching over 9 bases. V dropped 0 bases and J dropped 6; count of bases not matched to a gene: 3. This CDR3 has 15 residues. The CDR3 DNA reads TGTGCCAGCAGTTTAGCAACAGGGGGCAAAAACACCATATATTTT. It yields the protein CASSLATGGKNTIYF.

This clonotype was observed a handful of times. J is TRBJ1-5 and V is TRBV24-1; the match to TRBD1 covers 9 bases. The CDR3 extends over 14 amino acids. Looked up from germline, CDR1 is KGHDR and CDR2 is SFDVKD. V was pared by 8 bases and J by 6 bases, with 7 bases of the junction left unmatched. CDR3 coding DNA: TGTGCCACCATTCCCGGGACAGGGATTCAGCCCCAGCATTTT. As protein: CATIPGTGIQPQHF.

The J gene is TRBJ2-1, the V gene TRBV6-5, with TRBD1 matching 7 bases. The CDR3 consists of 15 residues. Germline V lookup: CDR1 MNHEY, CDR2 SVGAGI. V lost 6 bases, J lost 0 bases, and 5 bases stayed unmatched. CDR3 sequence (DNA): TGTGCCAGCAGCAGAGGACAGGCCTCCTACAATGAGCAGTTCTTC. Translated, it gives CASSRGQASYNEQFF.